The sequence of this TCR beta chain was determined in a study of graft-versus-host responses after intestinal transplantation. Study-wide results and caveats: The recipient marrow held GvH clones, and some of them showed up first in ileum or blood. In patients with graft-donor T cell macrochimerism, allograft graft-versus-host to host-versus-graft clonal ratios were high. Levels of circulating GvH clones at their peak were associated with early post-transplant HvG declines.

Libraries were prepared by immunoSEQ multiplex PCR; TCRdb keeps only in-frame clonotypes and omits some of them. Of around 88,000 clones detected, around 86% appear once; the ten largest clones hold 15% to 20%. CDR1 MNHEY and CDR2 SMNVEV come from the germline V gene (reference sequence). With 4 bases removed from V and 9 bases from J, the gap between germline ends came to 15 bases. This CDR3 comprises 13 residues. Note on this clone: The antigen remains undetermined.

The rearrangement uses TRBV27 and TRBJ1-1, with D unclear. Here the sequenced sample was unstimulated CD8+ T cells sorted from spleen or lymph node cells, taken before intestinal transplant. The clonotype originates from a human donor who received an intestinal transplant. The CDR3 DNA sequence: TGTGCCAGCAGTTCTTTCAGTACGCCGAAAGCTTTCTTT. Protein sequence: CASSSFSTPKAFF.